Following are 21 T cell receptor beta chains from one sample sequenced in a study of chemoradiotherapy in HPV16-positive cancers. Method: immunoSEQ multiplex PCR; TCRdb's copy keeps in-frame clones and lacks some. This sample has roughly 7,900 clones, with around 80% found just once. Sampling was performed from a patient who underwent chemoradiotherapy. These TCRs come from a human donor with HPV-associated anogenital cancer.

This sequence joins TRBV6-1 and TRBJ2-3; no clear D. V was pared by 7 bases and J by 2 bases, with 10 bases between. Germline CDR1 is MNHNS and CDR2 is SASEGT. This CDR3 region has 13 residues. CDR3: CASMRSDTDTQYF. The CDR3 DNA reads as TGTGCCAGCATGCGCTCCGACACAGATACGCAGTATTTT.

This clone was recorded a few times. Other DNA sequences in this sample translate to the same CDR3. The chain carries TRBV28 and TRBJ1-5; no firm D call. Trimming shortened V by 3 bases and J by 0 bases, and 3 bases separated the two germline ends. Germline CDR1 is MDHEN and CDR2 is SYDVKM. This CDR3 comprises 13 residues. CDR3 sequence reads: CASSFGSNQPQHF. The CDR3 DNA follows: TGTGCCAGCAGTTTTGGTAGCAATCAGCCCCAGCATTTT.

This clone was picked up one time. The genes are TRBV6-1 and TRBJ1-1; 7 bases match TRBD1. The CDR3 has 15 amino acids. V gave up 2 bases and J gave up 2 bases; unmatched junction bases: 5. Germline lookup yields CDR1 MNHNS and CDR2 SASEGT. The CDR3 coding sequence is TGTGCCAGCAGTGAACCCGGGACAGTAAACACTGAAGCTTTCTTT. Translated, it gives CASSEPGTVNTEAFF.

The genes are TRBV4-1 and TRBJ2-7; D perhaps matches TRBD2 (6 bases). The CDR3 runs 14 residues. The V gene's germline CDR1 is MGHRA and CDR2 YSYEKL. Trimming took 4 bases from V and 2 from J, leaving 12 bases between them. This chain's CDR3 is CASSPPGTPYEQYF. DNA for the CDR3: TGCGCCAGCAGCCCCCCCGGGACTCCCTACGAGCAGTACTTC.

The rearrangement links TRBV7-9 to TRBJ1-1; TRBD1 is a possible D gene (5 bases). The CDR3 sequence is 14 residues long. Germline V gives CDR1 SEHNR, CDR2 FQNEAQ (reference sequence). V gave up 5 bases and J gave up 0 bases, with 10 bases separating them. Here the CDR3 reads CASSTGLLNTEAFF. In nucleotides, the CDR3 is TGTGCCAGCAGCACGGGACTGTTGAACACTGAAGCTTTCTTT.

The chain is built from TRBV19 and TRBJ2-2, with D tentatively TRBD1 (5 bases). The CDR3 consists of 15 residues. The V gene lost 6 bases and the J gene lost 4 bases, with 15 bases spanning the gap. Germline CDR1 is LNHDA and CDR2 is SQIVND (reference sequence). CDR3 sequence reads: CASRLGPSGTGELFF. The CDR3 DNA sequence: TGTGCCAGTAGGCTGGGGCCATCGGGCACCGGGGAGCTGTTTTTT. The variable domain in full, completed from reference TRBV19 and TRBJ2-2, reads DGGITQSPKYLFRKEGQNVTLSCEQNLNHDAMYWYRQDPGQGLRLIYYSQIVNDFQKGDIAEGYSVSREKKESFPLTVTSAQKNPTAFYLCASRLGPSGTGELFFGEGSRLTVL.

The chain is built from TRBV19 and TRBJ2-5, with 8 positions matching TRBD1. This CDR3 has 14 residues. Germline trimming cut 6 bases from V and 2 bases from J; bases unmatched to any gene: 5. The V gene's germline CDR1 is LNHDA and CDR2 SQIVND (reference sequence). The DNA of the CDR3 is TGTGCCAGTAGGGACAGGGCGGAACAAGAGACCCAGTACTTC. Translation gives CASRDRAEQETQYF.

This clone showed up just once. The chain has TRBV20-1 and TRBJ2-1; D remains unclear. The V gene's germline CDR1 is DFQATT and CDR2 SNEGSKA (reference sequence). With 3 bases removed from V and 4 bases from J, the gap between germline ends came to 4 bases. This CDR3 contains 11 residues. The CDR3 DNA reads TGCAGTGCTAGTCAATACAATGAGCAGTTCTTC. It specifies CSASQYNEQFF.

This clone was seen only a few times. The rearrangement joins TRBV4-1 to TRBJ1-1; TRBD1 might be the D (6 bases). The CDR3 contains 16 residues. Per the germline V gene, CDR1 is MGHRA and CDR2 is YSYEKL. V shed 4 bases and J shed 3 bases, with 18 bases lying between them. CDR3 in amino acids: CASSLRRGGSDTEAFF. The CDR3 coding sequence is TGCGCCAGCAGCCTGCGCAGGGGTGGGAGTGACACTGAAGCTTTCTTT.

The table lists this clone with a few counts. The rearrangement links TRBV5-1 to TRBJ1-5, with D hard to call. The V gene's germline CDR1 is SGHRS and CDR2 YFSETQ. This CDR3 spans 14 amino acids. V lost 4 bases, J lost 1 base, and 9 bases lay in between. The CDR3 protein is CASSPSGSNQPQHF. The CDR3 bases are TGCGCCAGCAGCCCCTCGGGGAGCAATCAGCCCCAGCATTTT.

This chain joins TRBV27 and TRBJ2-5, with D possibly matching TRBD2 (5 bases). CDR1 MNHEY and CDR2 SMNVEV come from the germline V gene (reference sequence). The CDR3 contains 16 residues. The V end lost 5 bases, the J end lost 1 base, and 17 bases lay between the germline ends. DNA of the CDR3: TGTGCCAGCAGTACCCTGTTTGACGGACTCCAAGAGACCCAGTACTTC. Amino acids: CASSTLFDGLQETQYF.

V gene TRBV27 combines with J gene TRBJ2-7; D might be TRBD1 (6 bases). Trimming stripped 6 bases from V and 6 bases from J, with 15 bases between. Germline V gives CDR1 MNHEY, CDR2 SMNVEV (reference sequence). The length of the CDR3 is 13 residues. The CDR3 protein is CASSLRTATEQYF. The CDR3 DNA sequence: TGTGCCAGCAGCCTACGGACAGCAACCGAGCAGTACTTC.

The CDR3 DNA sequence: TGTGCTAGTGGCCAAGAGACCCAGTACTTC. Its translation: CASGQETQYF. The V call is TRBV7-7, the J call TRBJ2-5; D is unclear. The CDR3 runs 10 residues. CDR1 is SSHAT and CDR2 is FNYEAQ in the germline V gene (reference sequence).

This clone has just a few counts. The rearrangement links TRBV11-2 to TRBJ2-1; D is uncertain. Germline lookup yields CDR1 SGHAT and CDR2 FQNNGV. The CDR3 runs 12 residues. The germline V and J ends were trimmed by 5 bases and 8 bases, with 10 bases remaining between them. The CDR3 DNA reads TGTGCCAGCAGCACGAGCCTCGATGAGCAGTTCTTC. The encoded protein is CASSTSLDEQFF.

The chain has TRBV5-1 and TRBJ2-7, with 9 bases aligning to TRBD1. The CDR3 is 13 residues long. From germline, CDR1 is SGHRS and CDR2 YFSETQ. V dropped 4 bases and J dropped 3; count of bases not matched to a gene: 2. CDR3 protein: CASSDRGGYEQYF. The CDR3 region has the DNA TGCGCCAGCAGCGACAGGGGGGGCTACGAGCAGTACTTC.

The J gene is TRBJ2-3, the V gene TRBV18, with 7 bases aligning to TRBD2. This CDR3 has 16 amino acids. CDR1 and CDR2 (germline): KGHSH, LQKENI. The ends lost 2 bases at V and 3 bases at J; junction bases unmatched: 8. The CDR3 coding sequence is TGTGCCAGCTCACCATCCATGCGGGGGAGTACAGATACGCAGTATTTT. As protein: CASSPSMRGSTDTQYF.

This chain connects TRBV19 to TRBJ2-3, with TRBD2 matching 9 bases. Germline V gene sequence: CDR1 LNHDA, CDR2 SQIVND (reference sequence). V lost 4 bases to trimming and J lost 1 base; unmatched junction nucleotides: 6. The CDR3 has 16 residues. CDR3 sequence: CASSRAGGPGTDTQYF. As DNA, the CDR3 is TGTGCCAGTAGTAGGGCGGGAGGGCCGGGCACAGATACGCAGTATTTT. The entire variable domain, with the rest obtained from reference TRBV19 and TRBJ2-3, is as follows: DGGITQSPKYLFRKEGQNVTLSCEQNLNHDAMYWYRQDPGQGLRLIYYSQIVNDFQKGDIAEGYSVSREKKESFPLTVTSAQKNPTAFYLCASSRAGGPGTDTQYFGPGTRLTVL.

The chain is built from TRBV28 and TRBJ1-5; possible D gene TRBD1, 5 bases. Germline V gene lookup returns CDR1 MDHEN and CDR2 SYDVKM. V was trimmed by 8 bases and J by 9 bases, leaving 11 bases between them. The CDR3 is made up of 11 amino acids. Here the CDR3 DNA reads TGTGCCAGCGACCGTCAGGGGCCCCAGCATTTT. This encodes CASDRQGPQHF.

This clone was seen just once. The chain combines TRBV7-3 with TRBJ2-3; the D gene is possibly TRBD2 (6 bases). The CDR3 is 14 residues long. Germline loops: CDR1 SGHTA, CDR2 FQGTGA. V gave up 4 bases and J gave up 3 bases, with 11 bases separating them. This CDR3 is CASSYAGTTDTQYF. The CDR3 nucleotides read TGTGCCAGCAGCTACGCCGGGACTACAGATACGCAGTATTTT. The entire variable domain, with the rest obtained from reference TRBV7-3 and TRBJ2-3, is as follows: GAGVSQTPSNKVTEKGKYVELRCDPISGHTALYWYRQSLGQGPEFLIYFQGTGAADDSGLPNDRFFAVRPEGSVSTLKIQRTERGDSAVYLCASSYAGTTDTQYFGPGTRLTVL.

CDR3 sequence (DNA): TGCGCCAGCAAGGCAACTCCGAACACTGAAGCTTTCTTT. It encodes CASKATPNTEAFF. The gene calls are TRBV10-1 and TRBJ1-1; the D is unclear. This CDR3 has 13 residues. Germline CDR1 and CDR2: WNHNN and SYGVQD (reference sequence). V was trimmed by 7 bases and J by 1 base, leaving 10 bases between them.

This clone has more than one count but fewer than ten. The rearrangement links TRBV5-6 to TRBJ2-1; D is possibly TRBD1 or TRBD2 (5 bases each). The CDR3 loop spans 13 amino acids. The germline gives CDR1 SGHDT, CDR2 YYEEEE. Between the trimmed V and J ends, which lost 6 bases and 2 bases, there was a span of 9 bases. CDR3 DNA: TGTGCCAGCACCCGAGGGGCCTACAATGAGCAGTTCTTC. Translated, it gives CASTRGAYNEQFF.